This paragraph reports one TCR beta chain. The source of the sample is a study of T cell changes during pregnancy in multiple sclerosis. Method: immunoSEQ multiplex PCR; TCRdb's copy keeps in-frame clones and lacks some. The table has about 67,000 clones, about 90% seen once; the top ten hold 1.5% to 2%. Germline CDR1 reads MNHEY; CDR2 reads SMNVEV (reference sequence). CDR3 length equals 15 residues. V lost 3 bases to trimming and J lost 0 bases; unmatched junction nucleotides: 2. The rearrangement uses TRBV27 and TRBJ2-3, with TRBD1 matching 8 bases. The material sequenced was peripheral blood, taken in the first trimester of pregnancy. This TCR was sampled from a female donor in good health, enrolled as a control in a pregnancy study. The CDR3 region is CASSFGQGSTDTQYF. The CDR3 DNA reads as TGTGCCAGCAGTTTCGGACAGGGCAGCACAGATACGCAGTATTTT.